This T cell receptor (beta chain) is drawn from a study of beta chain features in type 1 diabetes. This clone was seen more than once but under ten times. All of the isolated RNA was reverse transcribed, so expressed TCRB transcripts were sequenced. Sequenced by immunoSEQ multiplex PCR; TCRdb stores in-frame clones only, minus some. In the table there are about 620,000 clones, around a sixth of which are singletons. This CDR3 comprises 13 residues. V was pared by 2 bases and J by 4 bases, with 9 bases between. CDR1 and CDR2 (germline): MNHEY, SMNVEV (reference sequence). This TCR was recovered from a man younger than 35 in good health. Material: naive CD4+ T cells from blood. The V and J genes are TRBV27 and TRBJ2-7, with no clear D. CDR3 loop: CASSLRTEYEQYF. The CDR3 nucleotides are TGTGCCAGCAGTTTACGTACGGAATACGAGCAGTACTTC.